These 18 T cell receptor beta chains share one sample of origin, sequenced in a study of blood T cell repertoires in COVID-19. The method was immunoSEQ multiplex PCR; TCRdb's version includes in-frame clones alone and lacks a portion of them. The sample has 250,000 to 350,000 clones, 89% seen once. Source material: peripheral blood. These receptor sequences come from a woman aged 40 to 50 who had recovered from COVID-19.

The chain is built from TRBV27 and TRBJ2-3, with 7 bases aligning to TRBD2. Unmatched junction bases numbered 15, after V lost 4 bases and J lost 2 bases. Germline values: CDR1 MNHEY, CDR2 SMNVEV (reference sequence). The CDR3 spans 18 residues. The CDR3 bases are TGTGCCAGCAGTTCCCGGGGGGTCCGTGCGGGGTCCACAGATACGCAGTATTTT. Protein sequence: CASSSRGVRAGSTDTQYF.

The genes are TRBV6-5 and TRBJ2-3; TRBD2 is a possible D gene (5 bases). Germline V CDR1 and CDR2: MNHEY, SVGAGI. The V gene lost 4 bases and the J gene lost 4 bases, with 12 bases spanning the gap. The CDR3 has 14 amino acids. CDR3 in amino acids: CASSSGYQADTQYF. DNA for the CDR3: TGTGCCAGCAGTTCGGGGTACCAAGCAGATACGCAGTATTTT.

The chain couples TRBV27 to TRBJ2-7; no firm D call. CDR3 length: 13 amino acids. V was pared by 2 bases and J by 6 bases, with 11 bases between. CDR1 MNHEY and CDR2 SMNVEV come from the germline V gene (reference sequence). For the CDR3, the DNA is TGTGCCAGCAGTTTAATACGAACCGGCGAGCAGTACTTC. Protein product: CASSLIRTGEQYF.

This clone was picked up a small number of times. This chain connects TRBV7-9 to TRBJ1-1; 9 nucleotides align to TRBD1. CDR1 and CDR2 from the germline V gene are SEHNR and FQNEAQ (reference sequence). V trimming: 4 bases; J trimming: 7 bases; junction bases outside the gene matches: 4. CDR3 length: 13 residues. The CDR3 coding sequence is TGTGCCAGCAGCTCCACAGGGGGCCTTGAAGCTTTCTTT. Protein: CASSSTGGLEAFF.

The genes are TRBV29-1 and TRBJ2-2; D ambiguous. Deletions cut 1 base from V and 6 bases from J, with 3 bases between. In germline, CDR1 is SQVTM, CDR2 ANQGSEA. This CDR3 has 11 residues. The CDR3 sequence is CSVEGPGELFF. CDR3 sequence (DNA): TGCAGCGTTGAAGGGCCCGGGGAGCTGTTTTTT.

The V call is TRBV5-4, the J call TRBJ2-1; D is ambiguous. Germline CDR1 reads SGHNT; CDR2 reads YYREEE (reference sequence). The CDR3 is 13 amino acids. Trimming removed 4 bases from V and 6 bases from J, with 11 bases in between. The CDR3 bases are TGTGCCAGCAGCCCTTACCTGAGCAATGAGCAGTTCTTC. Its protein is CASSPYLSNEQFF.

A remark on this clone: The same CDR3 also results from other DNA sequences found in this sample. V usage is TRBV3-1 (or the pseudogene TRBV3-2) and J usage is TRBJ2-1, with 7 bases matching TRBD2. The CDR3 consists of 14 residues. Germline CDR1 reads LGHDT; CDR2 reads YNNKEL (reference sequence). V was clipped by 4 bases and J by 3 bases; unmatched bases: 3. The CDR3: CASSPGGSYNEQFF. The CDR3 nucleotides are TGTGCCAGCAGCCCAGGCGGGAGCTACAATGAGCAGTTCTTC.

The sample holds one count of this clone. This chain uses TRBV30 with TRBJ1-6, with TRBD1 identical over 7 bases. The CDR3 spans 13 residues. Germline loops: CDR1 GTSNPN, CDR2 SVGIG (reference sequence). V was pared by 5 bases and J by 9 bases, with 7 bases of the junction left unmatched. CDR3 bases: TGTGCCTGGGACAGGGACGAAGGTTCACCCCTCCACTTT. Translating it yields CAWDRDEGSPLHF.

The chain uses TRBV7-8 and TRBJ2-1, with D maybe TRBD2 (6 bases). Trimming removed 0 bases from V and 6 bases from J, with 9 bases in between. The CDR3 runs to 14 residues. Germline V CDR1 and CDR2: SGHVS, FQNEAQ. The CDR3 loop reads CASSLAGGANEQFF. The CDR3 nucleotides read TGTGCCAGCAGCTTAGCTGGCGGGGCCAATGAGCAGTTCTTC.

The chain has TRBV19 and TRBJ2-7; tentative D call: TRBD2 (6 bases). CDR3 size: 13 residues. Germline V gene lookup returns CDR1 LNHDA and CDR2 SQIVND (reference sequence). V lost 0 bases, J lost 6 bases, and 9 bases lay in between. CDR3 residues: CASSIEEGGEQYF. CDR3 DNA: TGTGCCAGTAGTATAGAGGAGGGAGGCGAGCAGTACTTC. The full variable domain, its missing parts supplied by reference TRBV19 and TRBJ2-7, is DGGITQSPKYLFRKEGQNVTLSCEQNLNHDAMYWYRQDPGQGLRLIYYSQIVNDFQKGDIAEGYSVSREKKESFPLTVTSAQKNPTAFYLCASSIEEGGEQYFGPGTRLTVT.

This clone was seen a handful of times. The chain joins TRBV29-1 to TRBJ2-6, with 13 bases that match TRBD2. The ends lost 8 bases at V and 1 base at J; junction bases unmatched: 5. Per germline, CDR1 SQVTM and CDR2 ANQGSEA. The CDR3 length is 16 residues. The CDR3 sequence is CSPRTSGSSGANVLTF. Written as DNA, the CDR3 is TGCAGCCCCAGGACTAGCGGGAGTTCTGGGGCCAACGTCCTGACTTTC. Using reference TRBV29-1 and TRBJ2-6 for the parts outside the CDR3, the full variable domain is SAVISQKPSRDICQRGTSLTIQCQVDSQVTMMFWYRQQPGQSLTLIATANQGSEATYESGFVIDKFPISRPNLTFSTLTVSNMSPEDSSIYLCSPRTSGSSGANVLTFGAGSRLTVL.

This rearrangement joins TRBV5-1 to TRBJ2-3, with 10 bases matching TRBD2. The CDR3 has 18 amino acids. Trimming took 4 bases from V and 2 from J; bases not matched to a gene: 13. Germline V gene data show CDR1 as SGHRS and CDR2 as YFSETQ. CDR3 amino acids: CASSTSSGSLRDTDTQYF. Here the CDR3 DNA reads TGCGCCAGCAGCACGTCTAGCGGGAGCCTTAGGGACACAGATACGCAGTATTTT.

The chain uses TRBV30 and TRBJ2-2, with 13 positions matching TRBD2. The CDR3 consists of 16 residues. V lost 5 bases and J lost 4; bases outside the gene matches: 7. Germline assignment: CDR1 GTSNPN and CDR2 SVGIG (reference sequence). The CDR3 nucleotides read TGTGCCTGGGGCGGACTAGCGGGAGTCAGCACCGGGGAGCTGTTTTTT. This sequence encodes CAWGGLAGVSTGELFF.

This clone appeared a single time. The genes are TRBV11-3 and TRBJ2-7; 8 bases line up with TRBD1. The germline CDR1 and CDR2 sequences are SGHNT and YENEEA. V was pared by 3 bases and J by 5 bases, with 3 bases of the junction left unmatched. CDR3 length equals 13 residues. The CDR3 sequence: CASSLDRDDEQYF. CDR3 in DNA: TGTGCCAGCAGCTTGGACAGGGACGACGAGCAGTACTTC.

The V call is TRBV5-8, the J call TRBJ2-5, with TRBD2 identical over 10 bases. Germline CDR1 SGHTS, CDR2 YDEGEE. This CDR3 has 17 residues. Losses at the gene ends were 3 bases for V and 2 bases for J; bases not matched to a gene: 10. This CDR3 reads CASSSYTSGTPQETQYF. CDR3 nucleotide sequence: TGTGCCAGCAGCTCTTACACTAGCGGGACGCCTCAAGAGACCCAGTACTTC. The whole variable domain, filled in from reference TRBV5-8 and TRBJ2-5, reads EAGVTQSPTHLIKTRGQQATLRCSPISGHTSVYWYQQALGLGLQFLLWYDEGEERNRGNFPPRFSGRQFPNYSSELNVNALELEDSALYLCASSSYTSGTPQETQYFGPGTRLLVL.

The chain has TRBV3-1 (or the pseudogene TRBV3-2) and TRBJ1-4; D is unclear. Germline lookup yields CDR1 LGHDT and CDR2 YNNKEL (reference sequence). The CDR3 length is 14 residues. The V gene lost 1 base and the J gene lost 2 bases, with 5 bases spanning the gap. The CDR3 sequence: CASSQAGTNEKLFF. Here the CDR3 DNA reads TGTGCCAGCAGCCAAGCAGGTACTAATGAAAAACTGTTTTTT.

Only one count was recorded for this clone. J is TRBJ1-4 and V is TRBV4-1; D unresolved. This CDR3 region has 13 residues. The germline CDR1 and CDR2 sequences are MGHRA and YSYEKL. With 0 bases removed from V and 7 bases from J, the gap between germline ends came to 6 bases. Here the CDR3 DNA reads TGCGCCAGCAGCCAAGATGAGGTTGAAAAACTGTTTTTT. Its translation is CASSQDEVEKLFF.

V is TRBV3-1 (or the pseudogene TRBV3-2) and J is TRBJ2-2; D is ambiguous. Germline V gene sequence: CDR1 LGHDT, CDR2 YNNKEL (reference sequence). V lost 1 base to trimming and J lost 5 bases, with 5 bases between them. This CDR3 is 13 amino acids long. The CDR3 protein is CASSQVSTGELFF. The CDR3 DNA follows: TGTGCCAGCAGCCAAGTTAGTACCGGGGAGCTGTTTTTT.